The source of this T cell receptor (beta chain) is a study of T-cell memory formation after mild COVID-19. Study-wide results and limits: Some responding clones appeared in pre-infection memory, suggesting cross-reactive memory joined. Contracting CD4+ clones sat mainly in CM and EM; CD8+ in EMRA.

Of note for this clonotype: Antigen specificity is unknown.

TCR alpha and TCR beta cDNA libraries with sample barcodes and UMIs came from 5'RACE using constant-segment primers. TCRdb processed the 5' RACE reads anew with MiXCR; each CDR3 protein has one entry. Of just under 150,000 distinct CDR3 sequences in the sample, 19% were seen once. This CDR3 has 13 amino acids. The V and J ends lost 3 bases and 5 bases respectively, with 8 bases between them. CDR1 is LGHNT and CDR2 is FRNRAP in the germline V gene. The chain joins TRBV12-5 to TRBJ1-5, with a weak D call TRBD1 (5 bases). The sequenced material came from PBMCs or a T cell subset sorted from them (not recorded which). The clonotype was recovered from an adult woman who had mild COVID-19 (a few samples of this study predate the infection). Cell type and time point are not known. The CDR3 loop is CASGFGGDQPQHF. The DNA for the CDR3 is TGTGCTAGTGGTTTTGGGGGGGATCAGCCCCAGCATTTT.